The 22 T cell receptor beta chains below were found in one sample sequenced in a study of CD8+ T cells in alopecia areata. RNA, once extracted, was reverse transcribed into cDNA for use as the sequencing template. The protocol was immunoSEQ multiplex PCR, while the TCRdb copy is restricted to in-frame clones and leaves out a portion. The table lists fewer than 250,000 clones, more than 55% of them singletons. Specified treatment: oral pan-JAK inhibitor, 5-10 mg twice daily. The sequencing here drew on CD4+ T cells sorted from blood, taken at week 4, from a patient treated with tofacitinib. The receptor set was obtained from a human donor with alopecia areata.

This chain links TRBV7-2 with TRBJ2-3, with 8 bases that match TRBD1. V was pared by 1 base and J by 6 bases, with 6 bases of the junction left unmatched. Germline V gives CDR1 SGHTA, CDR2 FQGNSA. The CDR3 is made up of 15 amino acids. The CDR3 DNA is TGTGCCAGCAGCTTAGGCGGGACAGGATTGGATACGCAGTATTTT. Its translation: CASSLGGTGLDTQYF.

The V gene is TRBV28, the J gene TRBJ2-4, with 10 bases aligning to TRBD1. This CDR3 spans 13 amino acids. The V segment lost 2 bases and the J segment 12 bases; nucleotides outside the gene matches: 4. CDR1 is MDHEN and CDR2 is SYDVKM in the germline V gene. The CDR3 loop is CASSLEGTGDQYF. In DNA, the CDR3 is TGTGCCAGCAGTTTAGAGGGGACAGGGGATCAGTACTTC.

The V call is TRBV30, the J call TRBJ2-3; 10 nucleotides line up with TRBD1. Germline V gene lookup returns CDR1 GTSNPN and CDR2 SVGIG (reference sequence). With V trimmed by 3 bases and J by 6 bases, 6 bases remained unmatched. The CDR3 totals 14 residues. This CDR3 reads CAWSPGQGVDTQYF. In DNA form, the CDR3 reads TGTGCCTGGAGCCCCGGACAGGGGGTGGATACGCAGTATTTT.

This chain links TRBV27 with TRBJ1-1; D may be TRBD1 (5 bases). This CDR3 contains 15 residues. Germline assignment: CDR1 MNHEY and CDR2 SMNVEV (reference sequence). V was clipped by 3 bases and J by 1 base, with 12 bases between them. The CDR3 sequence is CASSFLFGGNTEAFF. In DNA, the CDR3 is TGTGCCAGCAGTTTTTTGTTTGGGGGGAACACTGAAGCTTTCTTT.

For the CDR3, the DNA is TGTGCCAGCAGTGAATTAGTAGCGGGAGGGCAGGAGACCCAGTACTTC. It is translated as CASSELVAGGQETQYF. The chain joins TRBV25-1 to TRBJ2-5, with 11 bases lining up with TRBD2. The CDR3 runs 16 residues. The germline CDR1 and CDR2 sequences are MGHDK and SYGVNS. J gave up 5 bases and V 1 base, and 6 bases lay outside the gene matches.

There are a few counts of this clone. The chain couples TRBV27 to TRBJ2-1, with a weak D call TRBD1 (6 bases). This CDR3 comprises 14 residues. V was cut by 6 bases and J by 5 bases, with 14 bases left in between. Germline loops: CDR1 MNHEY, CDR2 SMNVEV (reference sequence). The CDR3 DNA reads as TGTGCCAGCAGAGGACAGTTCGTCCACAATGAGCAGTTCTTC. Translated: CASRGQFVHNEQFF.

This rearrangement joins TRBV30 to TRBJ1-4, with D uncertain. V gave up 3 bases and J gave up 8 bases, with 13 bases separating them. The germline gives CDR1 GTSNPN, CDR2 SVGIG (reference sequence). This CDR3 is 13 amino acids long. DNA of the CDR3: TGTGCCTGGAGCCAGACTGCGACCGAAAAACTGTTTTTT. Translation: CAWSQTATEKLFF.

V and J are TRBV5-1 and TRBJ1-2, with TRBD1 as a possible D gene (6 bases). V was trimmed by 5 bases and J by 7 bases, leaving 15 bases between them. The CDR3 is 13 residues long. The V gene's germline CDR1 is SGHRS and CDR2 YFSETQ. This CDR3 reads CASRSRQGLGYTF. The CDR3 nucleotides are TGCGCCAGCAGATCCCGCCAGGGGCTTGGCTACACCTTC. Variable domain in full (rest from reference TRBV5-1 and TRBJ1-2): KAGVTQTPRYLIKTRGQQVTLSCSPISGHRSVSWYQQTPGQGLQFLFEYFSETQRNKGNFPGRFSGRQFSNSRSEMNVSTLELGDSALYLCASRSRQGLGYTFGSGTRLTVV.

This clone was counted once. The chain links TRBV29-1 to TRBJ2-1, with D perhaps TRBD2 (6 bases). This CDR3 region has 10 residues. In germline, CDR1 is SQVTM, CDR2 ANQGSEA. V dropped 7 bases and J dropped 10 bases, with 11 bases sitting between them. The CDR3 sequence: CSASGREQFF. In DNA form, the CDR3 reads TGCAGCGCGAGCGGGCGGGAGCAGTTCTTC.

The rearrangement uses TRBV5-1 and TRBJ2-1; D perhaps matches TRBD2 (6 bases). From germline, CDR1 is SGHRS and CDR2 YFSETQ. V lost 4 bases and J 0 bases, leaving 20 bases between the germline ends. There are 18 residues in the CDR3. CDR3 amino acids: CASSPDGIAASSYNEQFF. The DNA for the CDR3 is TGCGCCAGCAGCCCCGATGGCATAGCGGCCAGCTCCTACAATGAGCAGTTCTTC.

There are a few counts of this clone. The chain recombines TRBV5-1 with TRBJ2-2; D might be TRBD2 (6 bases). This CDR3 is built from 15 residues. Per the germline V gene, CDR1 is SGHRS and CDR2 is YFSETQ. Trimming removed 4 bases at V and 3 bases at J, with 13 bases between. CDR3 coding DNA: TGCGCCAGCAGCAGACAGAGCGGGTACACCGGGGAGCTGTTTTTT. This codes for CASSRQSGYTGELFF.

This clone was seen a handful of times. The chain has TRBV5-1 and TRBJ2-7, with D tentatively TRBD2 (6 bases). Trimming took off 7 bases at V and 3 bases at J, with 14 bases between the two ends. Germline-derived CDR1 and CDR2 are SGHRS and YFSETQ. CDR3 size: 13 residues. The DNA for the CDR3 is TGCGCCAGCCGCCCGGCTAGCGACTACGAGCAGTACTTC. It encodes CASRPASDYEQYF.

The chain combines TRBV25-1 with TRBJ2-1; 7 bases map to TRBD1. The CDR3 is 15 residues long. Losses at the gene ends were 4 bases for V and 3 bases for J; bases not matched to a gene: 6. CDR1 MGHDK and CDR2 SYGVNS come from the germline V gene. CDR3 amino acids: CASSALGTVYNEQFF. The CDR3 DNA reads TGTGCCAGCAGTGCCCTCGGGACAGTCTACAATGAGCAGTTCTTC. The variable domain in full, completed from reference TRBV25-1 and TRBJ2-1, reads EADIYQTPRYLVIGTGKKITLECSQTMGHDKMYWYQQDPGMELHLIHYSYGVNSTEKGDLSSESTVSRIRTEHFPLTLESARPSHTSQYLCASSALGTVYNEQFFGPGTRLTVL.

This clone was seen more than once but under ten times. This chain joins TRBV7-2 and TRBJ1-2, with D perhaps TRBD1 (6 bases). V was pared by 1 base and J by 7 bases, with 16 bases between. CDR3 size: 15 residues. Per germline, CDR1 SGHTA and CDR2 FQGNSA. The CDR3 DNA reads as TGTGCCAGCAGCTTAGAATCCGACAGGACGAGTGGCTACACCTTC. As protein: CASSLESDRTSGYTF.

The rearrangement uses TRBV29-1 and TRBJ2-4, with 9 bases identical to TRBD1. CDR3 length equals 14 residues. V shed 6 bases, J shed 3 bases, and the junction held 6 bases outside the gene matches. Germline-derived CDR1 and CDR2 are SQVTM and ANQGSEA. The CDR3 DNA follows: TGCAGCGTGAAGGACAGGGGAGGCAAAAACATTCAGTACTTC. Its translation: CSVKDRGGKNIQYF.

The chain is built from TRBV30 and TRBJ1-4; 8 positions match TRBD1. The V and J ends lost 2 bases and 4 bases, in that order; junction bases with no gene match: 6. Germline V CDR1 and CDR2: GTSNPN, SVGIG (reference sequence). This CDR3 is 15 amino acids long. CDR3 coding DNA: TGTGCCTGGAGTTCGAACAGGGGGATTAATGAAAAACTGTTTTTT. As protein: CAWSSNRGINEKLFF.

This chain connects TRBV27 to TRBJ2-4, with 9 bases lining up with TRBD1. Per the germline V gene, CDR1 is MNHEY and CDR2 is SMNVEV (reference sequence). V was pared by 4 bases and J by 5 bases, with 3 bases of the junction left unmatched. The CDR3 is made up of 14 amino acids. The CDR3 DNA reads TGTGCCAGCAGTTCCCGGACAGGGGAAAACATTCAGTACTTC. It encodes CASSSRTGENIQYF.

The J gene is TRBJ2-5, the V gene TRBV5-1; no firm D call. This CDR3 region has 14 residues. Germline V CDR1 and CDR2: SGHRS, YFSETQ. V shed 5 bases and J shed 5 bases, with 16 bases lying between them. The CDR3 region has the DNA TGCGCCAGCAGATCTGGACCAGTTTTGGAGACCCAGTACTTC. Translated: CASRSGPVLETQYF. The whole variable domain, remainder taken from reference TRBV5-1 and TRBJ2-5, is KAGVTQTPRYLIKTRGQQVTLSCSPISGHRSVSWYQQTPGQGLQFLFEYFSETQRNKGNFPGRFSGRQFSNSRSEMNVSTLELGDSALYLCASRSGPVLETQYFGPGTRLLVL.

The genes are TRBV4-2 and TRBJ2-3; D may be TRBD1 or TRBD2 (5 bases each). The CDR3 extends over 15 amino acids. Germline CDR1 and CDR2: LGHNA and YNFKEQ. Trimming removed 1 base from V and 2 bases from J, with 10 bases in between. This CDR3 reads CASSQVGPNTDTQYF. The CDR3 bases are TGTGCCAGCAGCCAAGTGGGACCTAACACAGATACGCAGTATTTT.

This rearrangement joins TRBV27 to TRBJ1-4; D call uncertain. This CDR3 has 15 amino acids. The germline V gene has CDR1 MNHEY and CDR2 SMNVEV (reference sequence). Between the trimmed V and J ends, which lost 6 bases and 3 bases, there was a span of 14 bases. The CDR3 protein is CASSHTTPPNEKLFF. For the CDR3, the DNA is TGTGCCAGCAGCCATACGACACCCCCTAATGAAAAACTGTTTTTT. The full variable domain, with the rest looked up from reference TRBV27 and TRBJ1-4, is EAQVTQNPRYLITVTGKKLTVTCSQNMNHEYMSWYRQDPGLGLRQIYYSMNVEVTDKGDVPEGYKVSRKEKRNFPLILESPSPNQTSLYFCASSHTTPPNEKLFFGSGTQLSVL.

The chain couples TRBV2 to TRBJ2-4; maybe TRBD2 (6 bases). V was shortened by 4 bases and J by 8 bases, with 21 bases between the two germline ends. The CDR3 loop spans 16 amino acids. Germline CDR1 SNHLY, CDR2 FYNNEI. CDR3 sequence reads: CASSGGGPPRRDIQYF. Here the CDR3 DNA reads TGTGCCAGCAGTGGGGGAGGACCACCTCGTCGGGACATTCAGTACTTC.

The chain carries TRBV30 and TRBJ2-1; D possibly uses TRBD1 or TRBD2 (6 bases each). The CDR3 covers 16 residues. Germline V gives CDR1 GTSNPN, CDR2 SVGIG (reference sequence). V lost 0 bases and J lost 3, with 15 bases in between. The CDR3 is CAWSVLGGGLYNEQFF. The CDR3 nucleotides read TGTGCCTGGAGTGTACTCGGAGGGGGGCTCTACAATGAGCAGTTCTTC.